This T cell receptor (beta chain) stems from a study of T cell changes during pregnancy in multiple sclerosis. This clone was detected only a few times. Sequencing used immunoSEQ multiplex PCR; TCRdb keeps in-frame clones, though not all of them. The profile shows some 41,000 clones, less than 95% of them singletons. CDR3 length: 14 amino acids. The germline V gene has CDR1 WSHSY and CDR2 SAAADI. The V and J ends lost 6 bases and 10 bases, in that order; junction bases with no gene match: 7. The chain carries TRBV10-2 and TRBJ2-1; 12 bases line up with TRBD2. The TCR originated in a female donor with multiple sclerosis, enrolled in a pregnancy study. This specimen consisted of CD8+ T cells from peripheral blood mononuclear cells, obtained in the first trimester of pregnancy. The DNA for the CDR3 is TGCGCCAGCAGCATCTCGGGACTAGCGGGCGAGCAGTTCTTC. Its translation is CASSISGLAGEQFF.